The entry that follows covers one T cell receptor (beta chain) sequence. Its antigen is unidentified. This entry is derived from a study of T cells in Graves' hyperthyroidism and ophthalmopathy. There were TCR beta CDR3 regions amplified from RNA transcripts. A first-round RT-PCR of the TCR CDR3 used the HTBI primer set. Each CDR3 protein gets one entry after TCRdb re-called the multiplex PCR reads with MiXCR. The sample carries around 340,000 distinct CDR3 sequences, 16% recorded once. The CDR3 is 15 residues long. Looked up from germline, CDR1 is SGHAT and CDR2 is FQNNGV. V dropped 7 bases and J dropped 10; count of bases not matched to a gene: 15. General study results and limits: Blood also showed most of the thyroid clonotypes that were expanded above 0.001.

The material sequenced was blood. This sequence originates from a man aged 25-45 years with Graves' hyperthyroidism. This chain joins TRBV11-2 and TRBJ2-5, with TRBD2 matching over 10 bases. The CDR3 region is CASNPGTSVKRGQYF. The CDR3 nucleotides read TGTGCCAGCAACCCCGGGACTAGCGTGAAACGCGGCCAGTACTTC.